These T cell receptor beta chains were read from a single sample in a study of human T cells and chemical hapten exposure. Each CDR3 protein gets one entry after TCRdb re-called the RACE reads with MiXCR. Of about 41,000 distinct CDR3 sequences in the sample, almost 4.5% are singletons; the top ten hold less than 6%. The material sequenced was whole blood. These TCRs come from a human donor in good health. Some clones in this sample may be carry-over from other donors' samples. CDR3s leave out the opening cysteine and the closing phenylalanine or tryptophan.

CDR3 protein: ASSSSSGAGEGKNIQY
V gene: TRBV7-8
J gene: TRBJ2-4

CDR3 protein: ASSSPSFGYT
V gene: TRBV27
J gene: TRBJ1-2

CDR3 protein: ASSQDWDRVWEQY
V gene: TRBV3-1
J gene: TRBJ2-7

CDR3 protein: ASSEVPRGYEQY
V gene: TRBV12-3/TRBV12-4
J gene: TRBJ2-7

CDR3 protein: ASSTTWRLRNYGYT
V gene: TRBV28
J gene: TRBJ1-2

CDR3 protein: ASSIVAASNQPQH
V gene: TRBV19
J gene: TRBJ1-5

CDR3 protein: ASSQPQRGLAGEDEQF
V gene: TRBV3-1
J gene: TRBJ2-1

CDR3 protein: ASSPGLGTTGELF
V gene: TRBV13
J gene: TRBJ2-2

CDR3 protein: ASSPIAGANTGELF
V gene: TRBV5-1
J gene: TRBJ2-2

CDR3 protein: ASGMTGEDSPLH
V gene: TRBV5-1
J gene: TRBJ1-6

CDR3 protein: ASRPAGGPVDEQY
V gene: TRBV12-3/TRBV12-4
J gene: TRBJ2-7

CDR3 protein: ASGQGGSYGYT
V gene: TRBV28
J gene: TRBJ1-2

CDR3 protein: ASFQGAGGGETQY
V gene: TRBV5-1
J gene: TRBJ2-5

CDR3 protein: ASSPQAAGGPEY
V gene: TRBV7-9
J gene: TRBJ2-3

CDR3 protein: ASSFDRLRSYEQY
V gene: TRBV27
J gene: TRBJ2-7

CDR3 protein: ASSPLLQRQETQY
V gene: TRBV12-3/TRBV12-4
J gene: TRBJ2-5

CDR3 protein: ASSLVGGSPGANVLT
V gene: TRBV28
J gene: TRBJ2-6

CDR3 protein: ASSPRLAGTREQY
V gene: TRBV6-5
J gene: TRBJ2-7

CDR3 protein: ASSELGGSLAEAF
V gene: TRBV25-1
J gene: TRBJ1-1

CDR3 protein: ASSLAVVTEAF
V gene: TRBV11-2
J gene: TRBJ1-1

CDR3 protein: ASSQQGTLNGYT
V gene: TRBV14
J gene: TRBJ1-2

CDR3 protein: ASSRFGAEYEQY
V gene: TRBV27
J gene: TRBJ2-7

CDR3 protein: ASSQSIVNTEAF
V gene: TRBV16
J gene: TRBJ1-1

CDR3 protein: ASSIENGQGGYGYT
V gene: TRBV19
J gene: TRBJ1-2

CDR3 protein: ASSSSGTGTVGYT
V gene: TRBV10-2
J gene: TRBJ1-2

CDR3 protein: ASSLFGGAGQETQY
V gene: TRBV27
J gene: TRBJ2-5

CDR3 protein: ASSPRSGGGQETQY
V gene: TRBV7-9
J gene: TRBJ2-5

CDR3 protein: ASNEGGISTDTQY
V gene: TRBV27
J gene: TRBJ2-3

CDR3 protein: ASSQAKTWGGRAEETQY
V gene: TRBV14
J gene: TRBJ2-5

CDR3 protein: ASTGQGIGGEAF
V gene: TRBV6-6
J gene: TRBJ1-1

CDR3 protein: ASTHPRDNIQY
V gene: TRBV7-9
J gene: TRBJ2-4

CDR3 protein: AIGPGTQY
V gene: TRBV12-3/TRBV12-4
J gene: TRBJ2-5

CDR3 protein: ASRRGQAVGYGYT
V gene: TRBV6-5
J gene: TRBJ1-2

CDR3 protein: AISESGIKETQY
V gene: TRBV10-3
J gene: TRBJ2-5

CDR3 protein: ASSSPGVNTGELF
V gene: TRBV19
J gene: TRBJ2-2

CDR3 protein: ASSWTGTQETQY
V gene: TRBV28
J gene: TRBJ2-5

CDR3 protein: ASSLIINEQF
V gene: TRBV7-8
J gene: TRBJ2-1

CDR3 protein: SARQGYEQY
V gene: TRBV20-1
J gene: TRBJ2-7

CDR3 protein: ASSREDSSNQPQH
V gene: TRBV4-2
J gene: TRBJ1-5

CDR3 protein: ASSLEGTATYNEQF
V gene: TRBV5-4
J gene: TRBJ2-1

CDR3 protein: ASSESGTDTQY
V gene: TRBV10-1
J gene: TRBJ2-3

CDR3 protein: ASRTLAGREDTQY
V gene: TRBV6-1
J gene: TRBJ2-3

CDR3 protein: ASSSDRGRGEKLF
V gene: TRBV28
J gene: TRBJ1-4

CDR3 protein: SVGGPHFGSGELF
V gene: TRBV29-1
J gene: TRBJ2-2